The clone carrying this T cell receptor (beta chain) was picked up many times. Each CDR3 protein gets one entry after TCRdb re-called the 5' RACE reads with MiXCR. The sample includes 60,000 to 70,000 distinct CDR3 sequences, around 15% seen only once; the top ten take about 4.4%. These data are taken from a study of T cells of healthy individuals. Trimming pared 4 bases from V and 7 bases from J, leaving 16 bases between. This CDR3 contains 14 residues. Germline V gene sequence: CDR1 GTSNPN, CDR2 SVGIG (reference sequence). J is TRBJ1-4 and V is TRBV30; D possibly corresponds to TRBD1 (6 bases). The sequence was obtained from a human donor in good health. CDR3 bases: TGTGCCTGGATGCCGGGGGGCTGGTCTGAAAAACTGTTTTTT. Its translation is CAWMPGGWSEKLFF.